This T cell receptor beta chain emerged from a study of T-cell memory formation after mild COVID-19. Study information: Clustering of TCRs was largely donor specific.

About this clonotype itself: Its antigen remains unknown.

Study observations and caveats: Clones which contracted sat mainly in CM and EM if CD4+, and in EMRA if CD8+.

TCRdb itself ran the 5' RACE reads through MiXCR, one entry per CDR3 protein. The sample shows about 470,000 distinct CDR3 sequences, around a quarter of them seen only once. This sequence was found in an adult woman who had mild COVID-19 (a few samples of this study predate the infection). Cell type and time point are not known. Sequencing used PBMCs or a T cell subset sorted from them (not recorded which).

CDR3 nucleotides: TGTGCCACCAGCAGAGATTGGGCAGGGAACTACGAGCAGTACTTC. It codes for CATSRDWAGNYEQYF. The chain uses TRBV15 and TRBJ2-7; TRBD1 is a possible D gene (5 bases). The germline V gene has CDR1 LNHNV and CDR2 YYDKDF (reference sequence). V was shortened by 0 bases and J by 3 bases, with 12 bases between the two germline ends. This CDR3 is 15 amino acids long.